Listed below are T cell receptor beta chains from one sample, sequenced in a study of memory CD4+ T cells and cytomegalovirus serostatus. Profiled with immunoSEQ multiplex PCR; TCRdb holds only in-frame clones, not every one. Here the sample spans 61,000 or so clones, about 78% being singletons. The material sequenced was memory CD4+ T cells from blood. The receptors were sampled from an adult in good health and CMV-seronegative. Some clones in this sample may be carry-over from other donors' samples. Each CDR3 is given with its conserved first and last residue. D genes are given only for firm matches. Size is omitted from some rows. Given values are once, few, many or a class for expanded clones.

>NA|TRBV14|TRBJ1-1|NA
TGTGCCAGCAGCCAAGATGCGGGGCCAAGGCAAGCTTTCTTT
CASSQDAGPRQAFF
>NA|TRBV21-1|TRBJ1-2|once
TGTGCCAGCACCTGTTCCTGGGGGGCGCGTTTTGGCTACACCTTC
CASTCSWGARFGYTF
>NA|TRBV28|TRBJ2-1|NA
TGTGCCAGCAGTTTAGGATACAATGAGCAGTTCTTC
CASSLGYNEQFF
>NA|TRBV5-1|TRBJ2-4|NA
TGCGCCAGCAGCTTCTCTACAGGAGCCAAAAACATTCAGTACTTC
CASSFSTGAKNIQYF
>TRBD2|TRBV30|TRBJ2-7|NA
TGTGCCCTCCGTTCGAGCGGGAGTAAGTCCGAGCAGTACTTC
CALRSSGSKSEQYF
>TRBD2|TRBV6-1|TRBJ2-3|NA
TGTGCCAGCAGTGCTCCAGCGGGGGGATACACAGATACGCAGTATTTT
CASSAPAGGYTDTQYF
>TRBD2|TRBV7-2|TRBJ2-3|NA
TGTGCCAGCAGCACGGGACTAGCGGGATTAGCAGATACGCAGTATTTT
CASSTGLAGLADTQYF
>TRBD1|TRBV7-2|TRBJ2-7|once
TGTGCCAGCAGCGGACAGGGACTTTACTACGAGCAGTACTTC
CASSGQGLYYEQYF
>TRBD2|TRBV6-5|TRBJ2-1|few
TGTGCCAGCAGTTACTCCCTAGCGGGGGCGAATGAGCAGTTCTTC
CASSYSLAGANEQFF
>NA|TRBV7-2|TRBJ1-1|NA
TGTGCCAGCAGTCCGCGCTTCCTTAACACTGAAGCTTTCTTT
CASSPRFLNTEAFF
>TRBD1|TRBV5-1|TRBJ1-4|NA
TGCGCCAGCAGCTTACAACCTCCGGGACAGGTCAATGAAAAACTGTTTTTT
CASSLQPPGQVNEKLFF
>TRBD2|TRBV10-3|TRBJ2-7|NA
TGTGCCATCAGTGATAGCGGGAGGGAATACGAGCAGTACTTC
CAISDSGREYEQYF
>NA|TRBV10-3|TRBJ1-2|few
TGTGCCATCAGAGCAGGGACCTATGGCTACACCTTC
CAIRAGTYGYTF
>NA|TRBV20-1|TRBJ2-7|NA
TGCAGTGCTAGGGCCAGGGCCGAGCAGTACTTC
CSARARAEQYF
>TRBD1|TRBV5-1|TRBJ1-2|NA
TGCGCCAGCAGCCCGGGACAGGGGAATAACTATGGCTACACCTTC
CASSPGQGNNYGYTF
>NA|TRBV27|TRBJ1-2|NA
TGTGCCAGCAGTCCGTTGGTGGCGGGAGGCTACACCTTC
CASSPLVAGGYTF
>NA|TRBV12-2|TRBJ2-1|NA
TGTGCAAGTCGCTTATGTCGACTAACAGATCCTCCTCAGACGGGGAATGAGCAGTTCTTC
CASRLCRLTDPPQTGNEQFF
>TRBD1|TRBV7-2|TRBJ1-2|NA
TGTGCCAGCAGCACCGGACAGGCCGGTGGCTACACCTTC
CASSTGQAGGYTF
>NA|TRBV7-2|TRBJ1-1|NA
TGTGCCAGCAGGGGTATGAGGGGGGAGACTGAAGCTTTCTTT
CASRGMRGETEAFF
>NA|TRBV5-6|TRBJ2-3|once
TGTGCCAGCACGCGGACAGGCACAGATACGCAGTATTTT
CASTRTGTDTQYF
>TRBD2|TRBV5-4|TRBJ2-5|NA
TGTGCCAGCAGCGCGGGGGGGCGAGAGACCCAGTACTTC
CASSAGGRETQYF
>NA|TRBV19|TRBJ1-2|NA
TGTGCCAGTAGTAATCCCGGGATTAACTATGGCTACACCTTC
CASSNPGINYGYTF
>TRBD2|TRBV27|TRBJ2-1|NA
TGTGCCAGCAGTTTTATTGCGGGGGGCGGAAACTCCTACAATGAGCAGTTCTTC
CASSFIAGGGNSYNEQFF
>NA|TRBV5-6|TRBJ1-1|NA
TGTGCCAGCAGCCACCTAGTAGTGACAGAGAACACTGAAGCTTTCTTT
CASSHLVVTENTEAFF
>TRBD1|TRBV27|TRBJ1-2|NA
TGTGCCAGCAGTAGCCCAGACAGGGGCATAAGAGGCTACACCTTC
CASSSPDRGIRGYTF
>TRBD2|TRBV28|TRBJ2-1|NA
TGTGCCAGCAGTCGTATCGGACTAGCGGGAGGCAATGAGCAGTTCTTC
CASSRIGLAGGNEQFF
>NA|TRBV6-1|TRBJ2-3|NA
TGTGCCAGCTGTCGGGACCTCACAGATACGCAGTATTTT
CASCRDLTDTQYF
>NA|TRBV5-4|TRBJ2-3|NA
TGTGCCAGCAGCCCGCCTACTTGGCGGGGACGCACAGATACGCAGTATTTT
CASSPPTWRGRTDTQYF
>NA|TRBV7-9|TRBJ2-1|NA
TGTGCCAGCAGCCCCCGAGGGGTTATCTACAATGAGCAGTTCTTC
CASSPRGVIYNEQFF
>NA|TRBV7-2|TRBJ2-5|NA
TGTGCCAGCAGCCAAGATCACCCGGCGACAGGGAGGCAGACCCAGTACTTC
CASSQDHPATGRQTQYF
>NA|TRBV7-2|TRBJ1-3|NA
TGTGCCAGCAGCGGCCGTGAGGGGGGCTTACCTGGAAACACCATATATTTT
CASSGREGGLPGNTIYF
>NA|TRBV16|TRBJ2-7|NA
TGTGCCAGCAGCGAAGGGAGGTCTGGCGAGCAGTACTTC
CASSEGRSGEQYF
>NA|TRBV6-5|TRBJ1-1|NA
TGTGCCAGCAGTAGCAGGGAGTGGGACACTGAAGCTTTCTTT
CASSSREWDTEAFF
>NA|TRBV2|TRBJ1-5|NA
TGTGCCAGCAGTGAGGGGGCGACAGTTCAGCCCCAGCATTTT
CASSEGATVQPQHF
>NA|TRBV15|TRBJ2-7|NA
TGTGCCACCAGCAGAGGAGGAGGGACATCATACGAGCAGTACTTC
CATSRGGGTSYEQYF
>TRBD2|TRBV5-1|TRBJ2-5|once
TGCGCCAGCAGCTTGGGGACTAGCGCTTCCGGAGAGACCCAGTACTTC
CASSLGTSASGETQYF
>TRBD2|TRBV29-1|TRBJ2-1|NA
TGCAGCGTTGAAAGCGGGAGGATCTACAATGAGCAGTTCTTC
CSVESGRIYNEQFF
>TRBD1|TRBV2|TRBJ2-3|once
TGTGCCAGCAGTCCGACAGCACTCGGGACAGGGATAGATACGCAGTATTTT
CASSPTALGTGIDTQYF
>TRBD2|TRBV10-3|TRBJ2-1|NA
TGTGCCATCAGTGATAGCGGGAGAGGGTACAATGAGCAGTTCTTC
CAISDSGRGYNEQFF
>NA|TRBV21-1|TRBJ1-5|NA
TGTGCCAGCAGCACGGGTGGGGATCAGCCCCAGCATTTT
CASSTGGDQPQHF
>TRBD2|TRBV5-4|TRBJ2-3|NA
TGTGCCAGCAGCTCGTTAGCGGGAGGGCCGGATACGCAGTATTTT
CASSSLAGGPDTQYF
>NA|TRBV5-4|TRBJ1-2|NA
TGTGCCAGCAGCCGAGGGGGAGGGGGCTATGGCTACACCTTC
CASSRGGGGYGYTF
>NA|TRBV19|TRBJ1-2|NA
TGTGCCAGTAGTCCTGGGACCGAGTATGGCTACACCTTC
CASSPGTEYGYTF
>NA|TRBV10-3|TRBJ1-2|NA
TGTGCCATCAGTGGAAATTGGGAGGCTGGCTACACCTTC
CAISGNWEAGYTF
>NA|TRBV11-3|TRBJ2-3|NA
TGTGCCAGCAGCTTAGGATTTGGGGGTTCAGATACGCAGTATTTT
CASSLGFGGSDTQYF